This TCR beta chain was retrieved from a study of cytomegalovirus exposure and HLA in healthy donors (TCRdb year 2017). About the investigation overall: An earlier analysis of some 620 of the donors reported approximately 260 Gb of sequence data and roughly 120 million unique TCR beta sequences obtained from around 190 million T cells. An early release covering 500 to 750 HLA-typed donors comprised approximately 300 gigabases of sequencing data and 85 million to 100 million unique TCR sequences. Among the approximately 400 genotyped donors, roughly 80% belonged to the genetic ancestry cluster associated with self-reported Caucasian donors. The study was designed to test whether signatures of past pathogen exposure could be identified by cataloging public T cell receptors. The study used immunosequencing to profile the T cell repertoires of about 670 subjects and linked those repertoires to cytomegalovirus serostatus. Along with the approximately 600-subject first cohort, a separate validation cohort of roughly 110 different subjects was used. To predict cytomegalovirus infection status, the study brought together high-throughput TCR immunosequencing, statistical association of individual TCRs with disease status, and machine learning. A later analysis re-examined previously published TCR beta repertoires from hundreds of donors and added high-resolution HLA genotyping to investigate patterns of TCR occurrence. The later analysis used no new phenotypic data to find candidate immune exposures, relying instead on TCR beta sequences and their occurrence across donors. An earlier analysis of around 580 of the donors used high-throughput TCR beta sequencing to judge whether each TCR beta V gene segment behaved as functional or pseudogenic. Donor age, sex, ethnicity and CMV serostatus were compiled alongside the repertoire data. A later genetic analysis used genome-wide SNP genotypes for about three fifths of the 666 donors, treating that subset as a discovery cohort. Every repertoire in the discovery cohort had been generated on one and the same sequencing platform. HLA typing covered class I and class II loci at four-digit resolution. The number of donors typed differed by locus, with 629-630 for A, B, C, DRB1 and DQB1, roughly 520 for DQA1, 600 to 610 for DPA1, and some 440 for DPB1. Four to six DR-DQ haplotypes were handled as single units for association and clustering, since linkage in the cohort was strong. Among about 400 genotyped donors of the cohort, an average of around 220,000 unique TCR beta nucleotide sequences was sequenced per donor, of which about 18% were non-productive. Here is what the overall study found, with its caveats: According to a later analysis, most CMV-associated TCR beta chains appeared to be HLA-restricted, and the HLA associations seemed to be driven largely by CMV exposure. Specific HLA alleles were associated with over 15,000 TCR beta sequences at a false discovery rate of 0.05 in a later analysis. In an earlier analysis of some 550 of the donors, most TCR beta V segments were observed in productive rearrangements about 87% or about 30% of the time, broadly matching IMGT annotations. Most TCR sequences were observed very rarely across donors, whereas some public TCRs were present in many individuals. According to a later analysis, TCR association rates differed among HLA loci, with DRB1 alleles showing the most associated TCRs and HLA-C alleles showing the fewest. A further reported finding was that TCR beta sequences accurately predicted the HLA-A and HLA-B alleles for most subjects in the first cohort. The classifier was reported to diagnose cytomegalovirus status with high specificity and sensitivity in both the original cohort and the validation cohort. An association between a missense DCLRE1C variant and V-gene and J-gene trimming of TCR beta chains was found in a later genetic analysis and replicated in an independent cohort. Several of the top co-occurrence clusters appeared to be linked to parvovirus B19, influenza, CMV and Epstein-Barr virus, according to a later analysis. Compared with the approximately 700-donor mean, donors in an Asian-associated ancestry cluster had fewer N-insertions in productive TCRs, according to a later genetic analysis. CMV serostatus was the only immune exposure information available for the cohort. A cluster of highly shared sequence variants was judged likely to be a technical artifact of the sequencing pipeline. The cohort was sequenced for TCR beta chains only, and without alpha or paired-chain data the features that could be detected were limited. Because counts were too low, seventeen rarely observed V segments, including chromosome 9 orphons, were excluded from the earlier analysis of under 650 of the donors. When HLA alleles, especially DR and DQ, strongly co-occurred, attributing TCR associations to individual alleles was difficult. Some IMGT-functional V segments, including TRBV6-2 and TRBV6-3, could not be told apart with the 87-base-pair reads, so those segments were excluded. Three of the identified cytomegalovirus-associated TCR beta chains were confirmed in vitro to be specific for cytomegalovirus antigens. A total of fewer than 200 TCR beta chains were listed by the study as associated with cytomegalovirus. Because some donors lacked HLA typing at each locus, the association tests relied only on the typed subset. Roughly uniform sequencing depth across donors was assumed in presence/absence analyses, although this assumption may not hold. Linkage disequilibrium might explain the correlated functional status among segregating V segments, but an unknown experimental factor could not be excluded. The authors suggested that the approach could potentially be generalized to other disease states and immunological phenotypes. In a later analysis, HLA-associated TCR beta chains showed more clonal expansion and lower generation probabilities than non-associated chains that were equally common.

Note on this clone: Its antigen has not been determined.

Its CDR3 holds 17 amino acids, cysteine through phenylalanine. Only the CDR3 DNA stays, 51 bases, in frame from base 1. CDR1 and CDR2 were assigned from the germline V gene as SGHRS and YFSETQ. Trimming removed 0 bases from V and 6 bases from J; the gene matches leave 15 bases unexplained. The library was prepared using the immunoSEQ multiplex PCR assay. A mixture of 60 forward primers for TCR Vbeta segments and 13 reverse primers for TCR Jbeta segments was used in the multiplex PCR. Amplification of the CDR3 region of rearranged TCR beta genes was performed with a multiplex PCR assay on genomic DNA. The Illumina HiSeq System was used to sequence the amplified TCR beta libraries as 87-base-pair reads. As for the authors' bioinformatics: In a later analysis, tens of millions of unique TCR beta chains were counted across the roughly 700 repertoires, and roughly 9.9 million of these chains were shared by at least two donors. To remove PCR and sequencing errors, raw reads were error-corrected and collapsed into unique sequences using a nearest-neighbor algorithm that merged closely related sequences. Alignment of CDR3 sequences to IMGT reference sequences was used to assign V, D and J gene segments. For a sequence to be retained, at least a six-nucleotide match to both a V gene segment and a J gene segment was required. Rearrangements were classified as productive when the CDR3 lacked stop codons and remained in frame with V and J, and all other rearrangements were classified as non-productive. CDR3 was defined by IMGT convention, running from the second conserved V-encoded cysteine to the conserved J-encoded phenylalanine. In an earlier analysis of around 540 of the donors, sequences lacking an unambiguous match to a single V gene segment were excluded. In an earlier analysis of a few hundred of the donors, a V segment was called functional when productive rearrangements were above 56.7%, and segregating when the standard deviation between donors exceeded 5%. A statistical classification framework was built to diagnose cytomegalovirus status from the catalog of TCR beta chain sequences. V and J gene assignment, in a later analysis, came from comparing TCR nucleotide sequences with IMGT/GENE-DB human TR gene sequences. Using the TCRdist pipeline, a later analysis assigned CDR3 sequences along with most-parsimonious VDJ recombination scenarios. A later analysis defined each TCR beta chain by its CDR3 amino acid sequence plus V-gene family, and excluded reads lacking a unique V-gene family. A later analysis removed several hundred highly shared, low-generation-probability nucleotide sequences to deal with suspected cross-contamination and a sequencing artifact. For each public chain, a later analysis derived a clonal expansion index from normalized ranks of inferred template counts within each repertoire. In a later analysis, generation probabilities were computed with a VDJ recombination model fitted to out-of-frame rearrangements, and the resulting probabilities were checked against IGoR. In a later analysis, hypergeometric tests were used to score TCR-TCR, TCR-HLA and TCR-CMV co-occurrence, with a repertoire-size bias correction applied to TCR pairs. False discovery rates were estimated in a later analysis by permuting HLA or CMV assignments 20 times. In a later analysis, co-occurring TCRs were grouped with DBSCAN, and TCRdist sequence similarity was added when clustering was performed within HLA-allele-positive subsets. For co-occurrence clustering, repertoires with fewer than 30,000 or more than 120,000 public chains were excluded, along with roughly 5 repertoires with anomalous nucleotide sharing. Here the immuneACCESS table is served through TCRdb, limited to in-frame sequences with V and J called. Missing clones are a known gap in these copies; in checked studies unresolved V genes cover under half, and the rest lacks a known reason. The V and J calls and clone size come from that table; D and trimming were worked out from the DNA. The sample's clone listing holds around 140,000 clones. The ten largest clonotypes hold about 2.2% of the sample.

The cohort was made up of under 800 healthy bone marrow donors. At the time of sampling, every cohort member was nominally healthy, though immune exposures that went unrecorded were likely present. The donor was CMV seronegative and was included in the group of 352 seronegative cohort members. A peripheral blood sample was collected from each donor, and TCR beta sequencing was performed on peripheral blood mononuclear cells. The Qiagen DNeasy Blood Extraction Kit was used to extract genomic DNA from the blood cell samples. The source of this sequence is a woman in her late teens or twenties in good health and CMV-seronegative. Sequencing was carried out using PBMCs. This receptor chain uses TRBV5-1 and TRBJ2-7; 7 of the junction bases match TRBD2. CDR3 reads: CASSLAGGRGLRSEQYF. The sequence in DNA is TGCGCCAGCAGCTTGGCCGGCGGGAGAGGCCTTCGTAGCGAGCAGTACTTC.